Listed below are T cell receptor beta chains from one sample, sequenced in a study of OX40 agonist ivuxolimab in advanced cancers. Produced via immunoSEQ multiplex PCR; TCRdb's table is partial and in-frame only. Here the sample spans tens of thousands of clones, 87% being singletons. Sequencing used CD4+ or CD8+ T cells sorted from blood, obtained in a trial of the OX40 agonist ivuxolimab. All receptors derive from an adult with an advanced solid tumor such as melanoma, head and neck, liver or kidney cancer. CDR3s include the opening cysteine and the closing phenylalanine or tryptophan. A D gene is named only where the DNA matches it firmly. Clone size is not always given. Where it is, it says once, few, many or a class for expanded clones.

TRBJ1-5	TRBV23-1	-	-	TGCGCCAGCAGTCAAAACACCGCGGGGCCCCAGCATTTT	CASSQNTAGPQHF
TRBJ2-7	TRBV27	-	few	TGTGCCAGCAGTCAGACAGGGAGGTACGAGCAGTACTTC	CASSQTGRYEQYF
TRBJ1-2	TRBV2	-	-	TGTGCCAGCAGTGAGATCACTAACTATGGCTACACCTTC	CASSEITNYGYTF
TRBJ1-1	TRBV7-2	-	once	TGTGCCAGCAGCCCTCAAGGAATGGCGACTGAAGCTTTCTTT	CASSPQGMATEAFF
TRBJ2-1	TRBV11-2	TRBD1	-	TGTGCCAGCAGCTTAGGGACAGGGCGCAATGAGCAGTTCTTC	CASSLGTGRNEQFF
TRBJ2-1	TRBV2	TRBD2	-	TGTGCCAGCAGCCAACAGACTAGCGGCGAGTTCTTC	CASSQQTSGEFF
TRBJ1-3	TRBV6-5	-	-	TGTGCCAGCAGAGACAGGTCCTCTGGAAACACCATATATTTT	CASRDRSSGNTIYF
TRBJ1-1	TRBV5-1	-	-	TGCGCCAGCAGCGGTAATGCGGGATCCACTGAAGCTTTCTTT	CASSGNAGSTEAFF
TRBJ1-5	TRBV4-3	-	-	TGCGCCAGCAGCCAAGAGGTGGGTTCTAATCAGCCCCAGCATTTT	CASSQEVGSNQPQHF
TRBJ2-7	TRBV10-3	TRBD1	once	TGTGCCATCACCCGGGACAGGAGGAGCAACGAGCAGTACTTC	CAITRDRRSNEQYF
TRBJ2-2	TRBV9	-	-	TGTGCCAGCAGTGGGGATGTAATACGGGTAAACGGCGGGGAGCTGTTTTTT	CASSGDVIRVNGGELFF
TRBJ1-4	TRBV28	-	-	TGTGCCAGCAGTTCCTGGACTTCCCCAACTAATGAAAAACTGTTTTTT	CASSSWTSPTNEKLFF
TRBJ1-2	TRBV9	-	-	TGTGCCAGCAGCGCACCCTCGGGGGACTATGGCTACACCTTC	CASSAPSGDYGYTF
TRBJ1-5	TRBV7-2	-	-	TGTGCCAGCAGCCCTAGAGGGGACCGAATTAGCAATCAGCCCCAGCATTTT	CASSPRGDRISNQPQHF
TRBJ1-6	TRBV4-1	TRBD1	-	TGCGCCAGCAGCCAAAATGGACAGGGGGCTTATTTTAATTCACCCCTCCACTTT	CASSQNGQGAYFNSPLHF
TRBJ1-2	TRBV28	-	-	TGTGCCAGCAGTTTAACGGGCAGCCACTATGGCTACACCTTC	CASSLTGSHYGYTF
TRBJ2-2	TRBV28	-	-	TGTGCCAGCAGTTCCCCCCCAGGAGCTGGTCGATTAAACACCGGGGAGCTGTTTTTT	CASSSPPGAGRLNTGELFF
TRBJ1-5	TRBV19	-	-	TGTGCCAGTAAAGTAGGCAGGGAATTTAGCAATCAGCCCCAGCATTTT	CASKVGREFSNQPQHF
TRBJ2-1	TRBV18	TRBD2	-	TGTGCCAGCTCACAGACTAGCGGGGACAATGAGCAGTTCTTC	CASSQTSGDNEQFF
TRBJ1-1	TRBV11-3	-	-	TGTGCCAGCAGCTTAGACGGTGTGAACACTGAAGCTTTCTTT	CASSLDGVNTEAFF
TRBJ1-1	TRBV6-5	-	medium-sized	TGTGCCAGCAGACTGGGGGGTGACACTGAAGCTTTCTTT	CASRLGGDTEAFF
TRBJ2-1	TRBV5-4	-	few	TGTGCCAGCAGCCTGGAAGCAGGTTCCTACAATGAGCAGTTCTTC	CASSLEAGSYNEQFF
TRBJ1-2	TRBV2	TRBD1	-	TGTGCCAGCAGGCCCGGACAGGGCGGAAGGGGCTACACCTTC	CASRPGQGGRGYTF
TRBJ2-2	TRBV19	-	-	TGTGCCAGTTGCGGGACAGCGAACACCGGGGAGCTGTTTTTT	CASCGTANTGELFF
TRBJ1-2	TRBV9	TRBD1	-	TGTGCCAGCAGCTCCATGACAGGGGCCTTCGGGGGCTACACCTTC	CASSSMTGAFGGYTF
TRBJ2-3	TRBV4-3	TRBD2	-	TGCGCCAGCAGCCAAGAACTAGCGGGAGATGGAAATACGCAGTATTTT	CASSQELAGDGNTQYF
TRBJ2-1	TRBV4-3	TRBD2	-	TGCGCCAGCAGCCACCAGCTAGCGGGAGCCTACAATGAGCAGTTCTTC	CASSHQLAGAYNEQFF
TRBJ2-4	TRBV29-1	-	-	TGCAGCGTAGGCCGGGACATTCAGTACTTC	CSVGRDIQYF
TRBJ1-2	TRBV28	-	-	TGTGCCAGCAGTTTACCGCAGGGGAACTATGGCTACACCTTC	CASSLPQGNYGYTF
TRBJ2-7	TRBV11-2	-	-	TGTGCCAGCAGCTCCGCCGTGTCGCAGGGGACCCTTTCCTACGAGCAGTACTTC	CASSSAVSQGTLSYEQYF
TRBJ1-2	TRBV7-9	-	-	TGTGCCAGCACCCCAGTTCTATATGGCTACACCTTC	CASTPVLYGYTF
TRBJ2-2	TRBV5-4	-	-	TGTGCCAGCAGCTTGGACAGGAACACCGGGGAGCTGTTTTTT	CASSLDRNTGELFF
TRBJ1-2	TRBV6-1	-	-	TGTGCCAGCAGTGCAAGGCAGAGGGGCTACACCTTC	CASSARQRGYTF
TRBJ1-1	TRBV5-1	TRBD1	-	TGCGCCAGCAGCTTGGCGACAGGGGGTCTCAACACTGAAGCTTTCTTT	CASSLATGGLNTEAFF